Listed below are T cell receptor beta chains from one sample, sequenced in a study of T cell responses to AZD1222 COVID-19 vaccine. Libraries were prepared by immunoSEQ multiplex PCR; TCRdb keeps only in-frame clonotypes and omits some of them. The data show more than 100,000 clones, around 92% seen once. The sample in question was peripheral blood, obtained on day 0 of AZD1222 vaccination. Source of these receptors: an adult in good health. CDR3s include the opening cysteine and the closing phenylalanine or tryptophan.

v_call,cdr3_aa
TRBV7-2,CASSPTRGLNTEAFF
TRBV27,CASSFSSGYEQFF
TRBV6-2/TRBV6-3,CASSYSGGVETQYF
TRBV6-2/TRBV6-3,CASSYPPRGYGEKLFF
TRBV5-1,CASFRLPLFPTKTGNTGELFF
TRBV30,CAWRASGGYTF
TRBV20-1,CSARSNEQFF
TRBV6-2/TRBV6-3,CASSSHNSGINPYNEQFF
TRBV12-3/TRBV12-4,CASSLRTGRGAFF
TRBV4-1,CASSQGFSYNSPLHF
TRBV5-5,CASSFFRLEAFF
TRBV28,CAGASGYNEQFF
TRBV28,CASSTLVQTPNTGELFF
TRBV27,CASSTYLQGYEQYF
TRBV5-6,CASSEGQGWNEQYF
TRBV5-6,CASSLAGAAIPYEQYF
TRBV6-5,CASSYSTTGELFF
TRBV5-1,CASSLGTGIGYGYTF
TRBV10-1,CASSGPIAGSKETQYF
TRBV7-2,CASSSGLLGNTIYF
TRBV6-5,CASSFHRDKGYYEQYF
TRBV7-2,CASSLPQETQYF
TRBV11-3,CASSLDQTSSETQYF
TRBV10-2,CASSEREGRTGELFF
TRBV18,CASSLAGMGSGANVLTF
TRBV11-2,CASSFRGLRGQETQYF
TRBV2,CASSESLDRGTEAFF
TRBV7-9,CASSFPGFSGNTIYF
TRBV5-1,CASSRTMSGSSPNTGELFF
TRBV3-1/TRBV3-2,CASSQETSGSARGELFF
TRBV3-1/TRBV3-2,CASSQSPNTEAFF
TRBV6-1,CASSEEAMWFTGSGREQYF
TRBV18,CASSRTSDTEAFF
TRBV6-5,CASWGDPRGAFF
TRBV6-1,CASSGESTGESNQPQHF
TRBV6-5,CASSYTTASGGEQYF
TRBV7-9,CASSRGTGAAEAFF
TRBV28,CASSLTGGVNYGYTF
TRBV7-2,CASSQQDSMAAGELFF
TRBV25-1,CASSEYGGGDGYTF
TRBV9,CASSVGGTVNTIYF
TRBV28,CASSLYSNQPQHF
TRBV6-1,CASSEPGRNYEQYF
TRBV18,CASAPLRGNQPQHF
TRBV19,CASSIERLSATRGYTF